These 6 T cell receptor beta chains were all obtained from the same sample, sequenced in a study of blood T cell repertoires in COVID-19. Using immunoSEQ multiplex PCR, the repertoire was profiled, and TCRdb retains in-frame clones only, with some absent. Here the sample spans fewer than 500,000 clones, roughly nine tenths being singletons. Sequences were obtained from PBMCs or T cells enriched from blood (not recorded which). These receptor sequences come from a man aged 25-45 years who had recovered from COVID-19.

This rearrangement joins TRBV7-2 to TRBJ1-4; D perhaps matches TRBD1 (5 bases). V lost 5 bases, J lost 6 bases, and 16 bases lay in between. CDR3 length: 15 residues. Germline-derived CDR1 and CDR2 are SGHTA and FQGNSA. CDR3 bases: TGTGCCAGCAGCGACGGGACTTTAACGCATGAAAAACTGTTTTTT. This encodes CASSDGTLTHEKLFF.

This chain uses TRBV29-1 with TRBJ1-1, with a possible D match to TRBD1 (5 bases). The CDR3 runs to 10 residues. Between the trimmed V and J ends, which lost 5 bases and 6 bases, there was a span of 7 bases. Per germline, CDR1 SQVTM and CDR2 ANQGSEA. CDR3 sequence: CSVRQSEAFF. The CDR3, as DNA: TGCAGCGTTCGACAGTCTGAAGCTTTCTTT.

This clone was counted a single time. This sequence joins TRBV7-9 and TRBJ2-1; TRBD2 matches at 7 bases. CDR1 SEHNR and CDR2 FQNEAQ come from the germline V gene (reference sequence). V was pared by 7 bases and J by 4 bases, with 10 bases of the junction left unmatched. The CDR3 runs 15 residues. CDR3 in amino acids: CASKLGSGEYNEQFF. CDR3 nucleotide sequence: TGTGCCAGCAAGCTGGGAAGCGGGGAGTACAATGAGCAGTTCTTC.

This chain connects TRBV2 to TRBJ2-7, with D possibly matching TRBD2 (5 bases). The CDR3 runs 13 residues. The germline CDR1 and CDR2 sequences are SNHLY and FYNNEI. V was shortened by 3 bases and J by 0 bases, with 6 bases between the two germline ends. The CDR3 loop is CASSEDFSYEQYF. CDR3 nucleotide sequence: TGTGCCAGCAGTGAGGACTTCTCCTACGAGCAGTACTTC.

This chain joins TRBV29-1 and TRBJ1-2; tentatively, D is TRBD1 (5 bases). This CDR3 has 13 residues. V was shortened by 3 bases and J by 3 bases, with 11 bases between the two germline ends. Germline V gives CDR1 SQVTM, CDR2 ANQGSEA. The CDR3 region is CSVDPGKDYGYTF. CDR3 nucleotide sequence: TGCAGCGTTGACCCAGGGAAGGACTATGGCTACACCTTC.

The chain carries TRBV7-2 and TRBJ2-5; D is unclear. The CDR3 length is 13 residues. Germline V CDR1 and CDR2: SGHTA, FQGNSA. V dropped 3 bases and J dropped 5 bases, with 10 bases sitting between them. The CDR3 DNA reads as TGTGCCAGCAGCTTTGTCGTTGGCGAGACCCAGTACTTC. It translates to CASSFVVGETQYF.